These 23 T cell receptor beta chains came from one sample sequenced in a study of molecular identifiers for immune sequencing clone quantification. MiXCR, applied by TCRdb to the PCR reads, yields one record per CDR3 protein. The table has 9,500 to 15,000 distinct CDR3 sequences, about 18% seen once. Sequencing was done on a sample of naive CD8+ T cells from blood, with Jurkat cell RNA spiked in. The subset is: FACS-sorted CD8+CD4-CCR7+CD45RA+ naive T cells. These receptors were taken from a human donor in good health. Some libraries in this study had Jurkat cell RNA spiked in.

This clonotype was found once. This chain links TRBV19 with TRBJ1-1; D is unclear. The germline V gene has CDR1 LNHDA and CDR2 SQIVND (reference sequence). Trimming left V 4 bases short and J 0 bases short, with 3 bases between. This CDR3 has 12 amino acids. The CDR3 DNA sequence: TGTGCCAGTAGTAACCTGAACACTGAAGCTTTCTTT. Translated, it gives CASSNLNTEAFF.

This clonotype was picked up many times. This sequence joins TRBV6-5 and TRBJ2-7, with 7 bases that match TRBD2. Germline CDR1 is MNHEY and CDR2 is SVGAGI. The CDR3 covers 14 residues. The V and J ends lost 5 bases and 1 base, in that order; junction bases with no gene match: 5. The CDR3 nucleotides are TGTGCCAGCAGTACCGGGACTAATTCCTACGAGCAGTACTTC. Translation gives CASSTGTNSYEQYF.

Relative to its sample, this clonotype is medium-sized (0.01 to 0.1%). This chain connects TRBV20-1 to TRBJ2-7, with D perhaps TRBD2 (5 bases). This CDR3 region has 13 residues. Per the germline V gene, CDR1 is DFQATT and CDR2 is SNEGSKA (reference sequence). Trimming left V 1 base short and J 5 bases short, with 12 bases between. The CDR3 reads CSARAQAGNEQYF. CDR3 nucleotide sequence: TGCAGTGCTAGAGCGCAGGCCGGGAACGAGCAGTACTTC.

By share of the sample, this clonotype is medium-sized. The chain joins TRBV11-3 to TRBJ2-2; D possibly corresponds to TRBD1 (5 bases). Trimming cost V 5 bases and J 0 bases, with 16 bases left between them. CDR3 length: 17 residues. CDR1 SGHNT and CDR2 YENEEA come from the germline V gene. In nucleotides, the CDR3 is TGTGCCAGCAGCCCTTACTTAGGGGATTCGAACACCGGGGAGCTGTTTTTT. It yields the protein CASSPYLGDSNTGELFF.

This clonotype qualifies as medium-sized. The gene calls are TRBV6-5 and TRBJ2-7; D is unresolved. Trimming shortened V by 2 bases and J by 1 base, and 15 bases separated the two germline ends. The V gene's germline CDR1 is MNHEY and CDR2 SVGAGI. The length of the CDR3 is 16 residues. Here the CDR3 DNA reads TGTGCCAGCAGTTACAGCATAGGTACAACGTCCTACGAGCAGTACTTC. Translating gives CASSYSIGTTSYEQYF.

By share, this clonotype ranks as medium-sized (0.01 to 0.1%). The V call is TRBV10-3, the J call TRBJ2-3, with TRBD1 as a possible D gene (6 bases). Germline-derived CDR1 and CDR2 are ENHRY and SYGVKD. The CDR3 totals 15 residues. Trimming cost V 0 bases and J 2 bases, with 9 bases left between them. The CDR3 nucleotides are TGTGCCATCAGTGAGTCGACAGGCGTCACAGATACGCAGTATTTT. It yields the protein CAISESTGVTDTQYF.

The CDR3 DNA is TGTGCCACCAGCAGAGATGGGAACACCGGGACTAGGCCGACCCAGTACTTC. Its translation is CATSRDGNTGTRPTQYF. The chain couples TRBV15 to TRBJ2-5; 8 nucleotides align to TRBD2. The CDR3 is 17 amino acids. Germline V gives CDR1 LNHNV, CDR2 YYDKDF (reference sequence). Losses at the gene ends were 0 bases for V and 7 bases for J; bases not matched to a gene: 13.

By share, this clonotype ranks as medium-sized. J is TRBJ1-4 and V is TRBV20-1, with a possible D match to TRBD1 (6 bases). The germline V gene has CDR1 DFQATT and CDR2 SNEGSKA (reference sequence). CDR3 length equals 13 residues. The ends were cut back, 4 bases at V and 6 bases at J, with 12 bases in the middle. The CDR3 bases are TGCAGTGCTAAGGATCACAGGGATGAAAAACTGTTTTTT. It is translated as CSAKDHRDEKLFF.

This clonotype came up a few times. V usage is TRBV6-2 or TRBV6-3 and J usage is TRBJ2-7; D gene ambiguous. The germline V gene has CDR1 MNHEY and CDR2 SVGEGT. The CDR3 consists of 13 residues. V gave up 2 bases and J gave up 2 bases, with 7 bases separating them. CDR3 nucleotide sequence: TGTGCCAGCAGTTACACAGCGACCTACGAGCAGTACTTC. The encoded protein is CASSYTATYEQYF.

This clonotype appeared many times. This chain connects TRBV27 to TRBJ1-1; D is ambiguous. From germline, CDR1 is MNHEY and CDR2 SMNVEV (reference sequence). CDR3 length: 14 amino acids. V lost 2 bases and J 0 bases, leaving 7 bases between the germline ends. This CDR3 is CASSLGVMNTEAFF. In nucleotides, the CDR3 is TGTGCCAGCAGTTTAGGAGTGATGAACACTGAAGCTTTCTTT.

This clonotype was observed a handful of times. V is TRBV7-9 and J is TRBJ2-7, with TRBD2 as a possible D gene (6 bases). The V gene lost 5 bases and the J gene lost 3 bases, with 14 bases spanning the gap. CDR1 SEHNR and CDR2 FQNEAQ come from the germline V gene (reference sequence). There are 14 residues in the CDR3. The DNA for the CDR3 is TGTGCCAGCAGCCCCCGACTAGGATTCTACGAGCAGTACTTC. Translation: CASSPRLGFYEQYF. Filled out from reference TRBV7-9 and TRBJ2-7, the complete variable domain reads DTGVSQNPRHKITKRGQNVTFRCDPISEHNRLYWYRQTLGQGPEFLTYFQNEAQLEKSRLLSDRFSAERPKGSFSTLEIQRTEQGDSAMYLCASSPRLGFYEQYFGPGTRLTVT.

This clonotype was observed a few times. The chain joins TRBV7-3 to TRBJ2-2; 12 nucleotides align to TRBD2. This CDR3 contains 16 residues. The junction had 8 bases not matched to a gene; V was cut back by 5 bases and J by 7 bases. Germline loops: CDR1 SGHTA, CDR2 FQGTGA. This chain's CDR3 is CASSDRLAGAGGELFF. In DNA form, the CDR3 reads TGTGCCAGCAGCGACCGACTAGCGGGAGCCGGCGGGGAGCTGTTTTTT. The complete variable domain, with remaining parts taken from reference TRBV7-3 and TRBJ2-2, reads GAGVSQTPSNKVTEKGKYVELRCDPISGHTALYWYRQSLGQGPEFLIYFQGTGAADDSGLPNDRFFAVRPEGSVSTLKIQRTERGDSAVYLCASSDRLAGAGGELFFGEGSRLTVL.

The chain is built from TRBV7-9 and TRBJ2-3; D is perhaps TRBD2 (6 bases). From germline, CDR1 is SEHNR and CDR2 FQNEAQ (reference sequence). Trimming removed 8 bases from V and 2 bases from J, with 17 bases in between. CDR3 length: 15 amino acids. The CDR3 bases are TGTGCCAGCGGCTCCTTGGGGGGTCTCACAGATACGCAGTATTTT. The encoded protein is CASGSLGGLTDTQYF.

This clonotype was picked up a small number of times. The rearrangement uses TRBV5-1 and TRBJ2-1; TRBD1 is a possible D gene (5 bases). The CDR3 covers 13 residues. Germline V gives CDR1 SGHRS, CDR2 YFSETQ. Deletions cut 1 base from V and 5 bases from J, with 7 bases between. CDR3 in DNA: TGCGCCAGCAGCTTGTGGGGCGACAATGAGCAGTTCTTC. Its protein is CASSLWGDNEQFF.

Note on this clonotype: The junction differs from germline at one of its ends, possibly a read error. The genes are TRBV15 and TRBJ1-4; D may be TRBD1 (5 bases). Per germline, CDR1 LNHNV and CDR2 YYDKDF (reference sequence). CDR3 length: 13 amino acids. CDR3 DNA sequence: TGTGCCACCGAGGGGACGGCTAATGAAAACCTGTTTTTT. It encodes CATEGTANENLFF.

The table lists this clonotype with many counts. CDR3 sequence (DNA): TGTGCCACCAGTGATTTGCAGGGGGCCGCAGATACGCAGTATTTT. This translates into CATSDLQGAADTQYF. This rearrangement joins TRBV24-1 to TRBJ2-3; 8 bases match TRBD1. Germline V lookup: CDR1 KGHDR, CDR2 SFDVKD. This CDR3 comprises 15 residues. The junction had 2 bases not matched to a gene; V was cut back by 0 bases and J by 4 bases.

This clonotype is labeled medium-sized. J is TRBJ2-2 and V is TRBV29-1; D is perhaps TRBD1 (6 bases). The CDR3 totals 13 residues. V was pared by 4 bases and J by 1 base, with 7 bases between. Germline V CDR1 and CDR2: SQVTM, ANQGSEA. The CDR3 sequence: CSVGQENTGELFF. The CDR3 DNA reads TGCAGCGTTGGACAGGAGAACACCGGGGAGCTGTTTTTT.

This clonotype was seen repeatedly, ten times or more. The rearrangement uses TRBV19 and TRBJ1-5; the D gene is possibly TRBD1 (5 bases). Germline assignment: CDR1 LNHDA and CDR2 SQIVND (reference sequence). V lost 10 bases and J 4 bases, leaving 14 bases between the germline ends. This CDR3 is built from 13 residues. The chain's CDR3 is CATAGGGNQPQHF. The CDR3 region has the DNA TGTGCCACCGCGGGGGGGGGGAATCAGCCCCAGCATTTT.

This clonotype was seen ten or more times. This sequence joins TRBV19 and TRBJ2-7; no reliable D call. This CDR3 has 14 amino acids. V gave up 1 base and J gave up 3 bases, with 10 bases separating them. Germline loops: CDR1 LNHDA, CDR2 SQIVND (reference sequence). The CDR3 sequence: CASSIGWQDYEQYF. The CDR3 DNA is TGTGCCAGTAGTATAGGTTGGCAGGACTACGAGCAGTACTTC. The full variable domain, rest sourced from reference TRBV19 and TRBJ2-7, is DGGITQSPKYLFRKEGQNVTLSCEQNLNHDAMYWYRQDPGQGLRLIYYSQIVNDFQKGDIAEGYSVSREKKESFPLTVTSAQKNPTAFYLCASSIGWQDYEQYFGPGTRLTVT.

The J gene is TRBJ2-7, the V gene TRBV7-9; D is undetermined. The germline V gene encodes CDR1 SEHNR and CDR2 FQNEAQ (reference sequence). There are 11 residues in the CDR3. Trimming removed 10 bases from V and 6 bases from J, with 13 bases in between. CDR3 protein: CATTHLPEQYF. The CDR3 region has the DNA TGTGCCACCACCCACCTCCCCGAGCAGTACTTC.

A few counts support this clonotype. A read error may be the cause here, since a much bigger clone is one base away. The J gene is TRBJ2-3, the V gene TRBV6-6, with 9 bases aligning to TRBD2. The CDR3 covers 16 residues. The germline gives CDR1 MNHNY, CDR2 SVGAGI (reference sequence). CDR3 sequence reads: CASSATSGRFTDMQYF. For the CDR3, the DNA is TGTGCCAGCAGTGCGACTAGCGGCAGATTCACAGATATGCAGTATTTT.

Judged by abundance, this clonotype is medium-sized (0.01 to 0.1%). CDR3 DNA sequence: TGCGCCAGCAGCCAAACAGGGGGGCTTTCCTACGAGCAGTACTTC. Protein sequence: CASSQTGGLSYEQYF. The chain links TRBV4-1 to TRBJ2-7, with 8 bases that match TRBD1. The CDR3 is 15 residues long. Germline V gene lookup returns CDR1 MGHRA and CDR2 YSYEKL. V trimming: 2 bases; J trimming: 1 base; junction bases outside the gene matches: 4.

This clonotype was detected a few times. A much larger clone lies one base from this, so it may be a read error. The conserved phenylalanine or tryptophan is not found at the CDR3 terminus, so this likely reflects a read error. The V and J genes are TRBV28 and TRBJ2-3; D remains ambiguous. The germline V gene encodes CDR1 MDHEN and CDR2 SYDVKM. The ends were cut back, 3 bases at V and 2 bases at J, with 0 bases in the middle. The CDR3 contains 11 residues. The CDR3 bases are TGTGCCAGCAGTTTCACAGATACGCAGTATTTA. Translated, it gives CASSFTDTQYL.